The clone carrying this T cell receptor beta chain was seen a handful of times. The data belong to a study of T-cell memory formation after mild COVID-19. The CDR3 has 15 amino acids. V was cut by 5 bases and J by 0 bases, with 10 bases left in between. Germline CDR1 SGHNT, CDR2 YENEEA. TCRdb re-derived calls from the 5' RACE reads in MiXCR, one entry per CDR3 protein. The data contain about 560,000 distinct CDR3 sequences, roughly 17% of them singletons. Sequencing input: PBMCs or a T cell subset sorted from them (not recorded which). The genes are TRBV11-3 and TRBJ2-2, with a weak D call TRBD1 (6 bases). This TCR was sampled from an adult woman who had mild COVID-19 (a few samples of this study predate the infection). Cell type and time point are not known. The DNA for the CDR3 is TGTGCCAGCAGCCGAAGGACAGCGAACACCGGGGAGCTGTTTTTT. Translation gives CASSRRTANTGELFF.